The sequence of this T cell receptor (beta chain) was determined in a study of glioma-infiltrating T cells. The V gene's germline CDR1 is LNHNV and CDR2 YYDKDF (reference sequence). CDR3 length: 15 residues. Amplification of TCR alpha and beta CDR3 regions from RNA used iRepertoire nested multiplex PCR. Input was roughly 85-400 ng of tissue mRNA or PBMC total RNA. One entry per CDR3 protein results from TCRdb running MiXCR on the multiplex PCR reads. The table has more than 90,000 distinct CDR3 sequences, roughly 40% seen once. On this clonotype itself: Its antigen is unidentified. This is likely a read error, given that the CDR3 carries no conserved phenylalanine or tryptophan at its end.

Whole-study findings and limits: CDR3 overlap between tissue and blood was very small.

Material: glioma tissue, nonneoplastic brain tissue, or PBMCs (not recorded which). The origin of this receptor is a human donor with low-grade glioma or glioblastoma, undergoing nonglioma brain surgery, or in good health (not recorded which). The chain is built from TRBV15 and TRBJ2-1; D gene uncertain. The CDR3 region has the DNA TGTGCCGCCAGCAGAGATAATGGTCCCTACAATGAGCAGTTCCTC. Its protein product is CAASRDNGPYNEQFL.